The next 16 T cell receptor beta chains were all read from a single sample in a study of blood T cells in healthy people across ages. A second PCR of about 7 to 12 cycles used a sample-barcoded 5' primer and a J-beta primer mix. TCRdb ran MiXCR on the 5' RACE reads and lists one entry per CDR3 protein. Of fewer than 800,000 distinct CDR3 sequences in the sample, around 21% are singletons; the top ten hold 3.6%. The sequenced sample consisted of blood. The source of these receptors is a man aged 70 or older in good health.

The chain links TRBV7-2 to TRBJ2-7; D unclear. The V end was cut by 1 base, the J end by 5 bases, with 15 bases between. This CDR3 comprises 15 residues. Germline CDR1 is SGHTA and CDR2 is FQGNSA. CDR3 protein: CASSLELLRRNEQYF. The CDR3 DNA follows: TGTGCCAGCAGCTTAGAGTTATTACGTCGGAACGAGCAGTACTTC.

This clonotype was observed a handful of times. At one of its ends the junction is not consistent with the germline gene, which may arise from a read error. The J gene is TRBJ1-6, the V gene TRBV5-8; D not resolved. CDR3 size: 12 residues. Germline CDR1 SGHTS, CDR2 YDEGEE. CDR3 DNA: TGCGCCAGCAAGAGAAATAATTCACCCCTCCACTTT. Translating it yields CASKRNNSPLHF.

The gene calls are TRBV10-3 and TRBJ2-5, with 9 nucleotides matching TRBD2. The end of the DNA is better explained by TRBJ2-1, so the J call may be wrong. CDR1 and CDR2 from the germline V gene are ENHRY and SYGVKD. The CDR3 sequence is 16 residues long. CDR3 sequence (DNA): TGTGCCATCAGTGACCCCGGGACTAGCCTTGGAGGTGAGCAGTTCTTC. Its protein is CAISDPGTSLGGEQFF.

This clonotype was seen at least ten times. The rearrangement joins TRBV29-1 to TRBJ2-5; 10 bases map to TRBD2. CDR1 is SQVTM and CDR2 is ANQGSEA in the germline V gene. The CDR3 is made up of 15 amino acids. Trimming took 6 bases from V and 2 from J; bases not matched to a gene: 9. The CDR3 bases are TGCAGCGTCCTCGCCGGGACTAGCGCACAAGAGACCCAGTACTTC. Its translation is CSVLAGTSAQETQYF.

The chain combines TRBV5-6 with TRBJ1-1; 8 nucleotides line up with TRBD1. Germline CDR1 SGHDT, CDR2 YYEEEE. The trim removed 4 bases at V and 2 bases at J, leaving 4 bases unmatched. CDR3 size: 14 residues. CDR3 sequence (DNA): TGTGCCAGCAGCCACAGGGGGATTAACACTGAAGCTTTCTTT. Protein product: CASSHRGINTEAFF.

The chain couples TRBV12-3 or TRBV12-4 to TRBJ2-2; TRBD1 might be the D (5 bases). V dropped 6 bases and J dropped 10 bases, with 12 bases sitting between them. This CDR3 is built from 12 residues. DNA for the CDR3: TGTGCCAGCAGCCAAGGGGCTTTGGAGCTGTTTTTT. It yields the protein CASSQGALELFF.

In this sample, this clonotype turned up a few times. The CDR3 coding sequence is TGCGCCAGCTGCCGGCTTGGACAGGGGGTACAAGAGACCCAGTACTTC. It is translated as CASCRLGQGVQETQYF. The chain joins TRBV5-1 to TRBJ2-5; 10 nucleotides agree with TRBD1. The germline V gene has CDR1 SGHRS and CDR2 YFSETQ. CDR3 length: 16 amino acids. Trimming took 7 bases from V and 2 from J; bases not matched to a gene: 11.

This clonotype was seen ten or more times. The CDR3, as DNA: TGCAGTGCTAGACCCCGAACCGGGACTATTAGCTACGAGCAGTACTTC. Amino acid sequence: CSARPRTGTISYEQYF. The gene calls are TRBV20-1 and TRBJ2-7, with 7 bases that match TRBD2. This CDR3 has 16 residues. Germline V gene lookup returns CDR1 DFQATT and CDR2 SNEGSKA (reference sequence). With V trimmed by 2 bases and J by 3 bases, 13 bases remained unmatched.

The CDR3 DNA sequence: TGTGCCAGCTCACCCCCGGGGGGGGTTGAAGCTTTCTTT. Translated, it gives CASSPPGGVEAFF. The rearrangement uses TRBV18 and TRBJ1-1, with TRBD1 as a possible D gene (5 bases). Germline V gene data show CDR1 as KGHSH and CDR2 as LQKENI. The CDR3 contains 13 residues. V lost 3 bases and J lost 7, with 12 bases in between.

With respect to this clonotype: Because it lacks the conserved phenylalanine or tryptophan at the end, this CDR3 is likely a read error. The rearrangement joins TRBV28 to TRBJ2-7, with 7 bases that match TRBD1. V shed 5 bases and J 5 bases; nucleotides not matched to a gene: 6. Germline V CDR1 and CDR2: MDHEN, SYDVKM. The CDR3 extends over 13 amino acids. As DNA, the CDR3 is TGTGCCAGCAGTCTACAGGGGACCCACGAGCAGTACCTC. Its protein is CASSLQGTHEQYL.

V gene TRBV5-1 combines with J gene TRBJ2-5, with 11 bases fitting TRBD1. The trim removed 4 bases at V and 5 bases at J, leaving 16 bases unmatched. CDR3 length equals 18 residues. Germline V gene sequence: CDR1 SGHRS, CDR2 YFSETQ. The CDR3 is CASSLVPGQGERVETQYF. CDR3 coding DNA: TGCGCCAGCAGCCTCGTCCCGGGACAGGGGGAAAGGGTGGAGACCCAGTACTTC. The whole variable domain, filled in from reference TRBV5-1 and TRBJ2-5, reads KAGVTQTPRYLIKTRGQQVTLSCSPISGHRSVSWYQQTPGQGLQFLFEYFSETQRNKGNFPGRFSGRQFSNSRSEMNVSTLELGDSALYLCASSLVPGQGERVETQYFGPGTRLLVL.

The chain carries TRBV28 and TRBJ2-2; D is undetermined. In germline, CDR1 is MDHEN, CDR2 SYDVKM. The CDR3 extends over 15 amino acids. Trimming removed 2 bases from V and 1 base from J, with 8 bases in between. The CDR3 reads CASSLTPRNTGELFF. DNA of the CDR3: TGTGCCAGCAGTTTAACGCCTCGGAACACCGGGGAGCTGTTTTTT. The whole variable domain, remainder taken from reference TRBV28 and TRBJ2-2, is DVKVTQSSRYLVKRTGEKVFLECVQDMDHENMFWYRQDPGLGLRLIYFSYDVKMKEKGDIPEGYSVSREKKERFSLILESASTNQTSMYLCASSLTPRNTGELFFGEGSRLTVL.

This clonotype turned up a few times. The chain recombines TRBV5-1 with TRBJ2-1, with 9 bases matching TRBD2. Looked up from germline, CDR1 is SGHRS and CDR2 is YFSETQ. This CDR3 has 16 amino acids. V dropped 0 bases and J dropped 6; count of bases not matched to a gene: 7. The CDR3 coding sequence is TGCGCCAGCAGCTTGGAGGCTAGCGGGACCTCCAATGAGCAGTTCTTC. Its protein product is CASSLEASGTSNEQFF.

The V gene is TRBV15, the J gene TRBJ2-4, with D possibly matching TRBD1 (6 bases). Trimming cost V 8 bases and J 7 bases, with 12 bases left between them. In germline, CDR1 is LNHNV, CDR2 YYDKDF (reference sequence). This CDR3 has 12 residues. CDR3 bases: TGTGCCACCTCCGATCAGGGGAACATTCAGTACTTC. As protein: CATSDQGNIQYF. Filled out from reference TRBV15 and TRBJ2-4, the complete variable domain reads DAMVIQNPRYQVTQFGKPVTLSCSQTLNHNVMYWYQQKSSQAPKLLFHYYDKDFNNEADTPDNFQSRRPNTSFCFLDIRSPGLGDTAMYLCATSDQGNIQYFGAGTRLSVL.

The rearrangement uses TRBV4-1 and TRBJ2-2; TRBD2 matches at 9 bases. Germline loops: CDR1 MGHRA, CDR2 YSYEKL. CDR3 length: 17 amino acids. V dropped 1 base and J dropped 5; count of bases not matched to a gene: 8. The CDR3 here is CASSQGNVAGVTGELFF. DNA for the CDR3: TGCGCCAGCAGCCAAGGGAATGTAGCGGGAGTTACCGGGGAGCTGTTTTTT.

This clonotype was seen more than once but under ten times. The rearrangement uses TRBV19 and TRBJ2-1; D tentatively fits TRBD1 or TRBD2 (5 bases each). The CDR3 totals 15 residues. Looked up from germline, CDR1 is LNHDA and CDR2 is SQIVND (reference sequence). V lost 4 bases and J 8 bases, leaving 18 bases between the germline ends. CDR3 DNA: TGTGCCAGTAGTACAACCGGGACCACTACGGATGAGCAGTTCTTC. Its protein is CASSTTGTTTDEQFF. Full variable domain (outside the CDR3, taken from reference TRBV19 and TRBJ2-1): DGGITQSPKYLFRKEGQNVTLSCEQNLNHDAMYWYRQDPGQGLRLIYYSQIVNDFQKGDIAEGYSVSREKKESFPLTVTSAQKNPTAFYLCASSTTGTTTDEQFFGPGTRLTVL.